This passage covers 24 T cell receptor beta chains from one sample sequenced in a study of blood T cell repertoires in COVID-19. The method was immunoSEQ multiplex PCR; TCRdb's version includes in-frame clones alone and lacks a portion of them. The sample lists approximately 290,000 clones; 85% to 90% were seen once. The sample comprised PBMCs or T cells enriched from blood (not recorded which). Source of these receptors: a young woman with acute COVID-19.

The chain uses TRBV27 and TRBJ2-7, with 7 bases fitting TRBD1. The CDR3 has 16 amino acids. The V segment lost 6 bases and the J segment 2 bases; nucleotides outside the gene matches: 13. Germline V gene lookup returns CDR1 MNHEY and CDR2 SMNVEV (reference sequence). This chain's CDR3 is CASRFRGGQVPYEQYF. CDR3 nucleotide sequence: TGTGCCAGCAGATTCCGAGGAGGACAGGTCCCCTACGAGCAGTACTTC.

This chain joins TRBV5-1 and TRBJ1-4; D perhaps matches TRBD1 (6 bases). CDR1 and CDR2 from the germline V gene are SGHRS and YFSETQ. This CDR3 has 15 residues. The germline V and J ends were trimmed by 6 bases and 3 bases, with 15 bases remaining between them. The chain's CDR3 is CASNPTGRSNEKLFF. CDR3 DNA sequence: TGCGCCAGCAATCCCACAGGGCGCTCTAATGAAAAACTGTTTTTT.

CDR3 sequence (DNA): TGCGCCACCGGGGAGGGACTAGCGGGCTTCTACGAGCAGTACTTC. It yields the protein CATGEGLAGFYEQYF. The J gene is TRBJ2-7, the V gene TRBV5-1; TRBD2 matches 12 bases. This CDR3 has 15 residues. V trimming: 9 bases; J trimming: 3 bases; junction bases outside the gene matches: 10. Germline assignment: CDR1 SGHRS and CDR2 YFSETQ.

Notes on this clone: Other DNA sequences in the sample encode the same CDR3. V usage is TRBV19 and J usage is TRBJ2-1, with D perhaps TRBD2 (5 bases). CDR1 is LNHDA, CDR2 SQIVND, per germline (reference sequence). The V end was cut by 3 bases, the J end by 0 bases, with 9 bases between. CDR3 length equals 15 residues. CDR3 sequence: CASSISGSSYNEQFF. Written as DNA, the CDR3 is TGTGCCAGTAGTATCAGCGGTAGCTCCTACAATGAGCAGTTCTTC.

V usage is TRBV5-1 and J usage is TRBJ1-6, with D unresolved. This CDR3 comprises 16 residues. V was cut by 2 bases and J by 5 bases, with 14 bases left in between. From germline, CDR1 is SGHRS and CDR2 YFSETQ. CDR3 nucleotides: TGCGCCAGCAGCTTCTCTCCAGACGGGGATAATTCACCCCTCCACTTT. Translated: CASSFSPDGDNSPLHF.

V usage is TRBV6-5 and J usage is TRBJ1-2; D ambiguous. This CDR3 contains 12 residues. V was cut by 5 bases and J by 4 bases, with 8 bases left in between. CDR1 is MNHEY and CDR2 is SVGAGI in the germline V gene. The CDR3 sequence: CASSLNGYGYTF. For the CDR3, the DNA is TGTGCCAGCAGTCTAAACGGCTATGGCTACACCTTC.

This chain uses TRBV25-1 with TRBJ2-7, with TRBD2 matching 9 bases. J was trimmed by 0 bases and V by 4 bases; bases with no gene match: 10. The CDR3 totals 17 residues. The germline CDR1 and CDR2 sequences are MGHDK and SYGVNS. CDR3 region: CASSGASGTTSSYEQYF. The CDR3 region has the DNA TGTGCCAGCAGTGGGGCTAGCGGGACAACTAGCTCCTACGAGCAGTACTTC.

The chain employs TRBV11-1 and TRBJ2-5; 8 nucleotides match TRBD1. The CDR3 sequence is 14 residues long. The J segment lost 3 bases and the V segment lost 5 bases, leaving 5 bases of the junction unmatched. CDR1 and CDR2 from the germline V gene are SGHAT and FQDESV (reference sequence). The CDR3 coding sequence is TGTGCCAGCAGCCGGGGACAGGACAAAGAGACCCAGTACTTC. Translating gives CASSRGQDKETQYF.

The CDR3 DNA is TGCGCCAGCAGCTTCGACGGGTCTGGAGGCTACACCTTC. Residues: CASSFDGSGGYTF. V gene TRBV5-1 combines with J gene TRBJ1-2, with D unresolved. The V and J ends lost 2 bases and 8 bases respectively, with 13 bases between them. This CDR3 comprises 13 residues. Per the germline V gene, CDR1 is SGHRS and CDR2 is YFSETQ.

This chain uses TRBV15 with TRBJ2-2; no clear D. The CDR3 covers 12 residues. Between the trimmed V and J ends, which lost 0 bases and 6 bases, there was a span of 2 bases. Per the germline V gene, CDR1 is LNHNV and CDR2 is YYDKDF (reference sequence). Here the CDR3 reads CATSRDAGELFF. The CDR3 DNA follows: TGTGCCACCAGCAGAGACGCCGGGGAGCTGTTTTTT.

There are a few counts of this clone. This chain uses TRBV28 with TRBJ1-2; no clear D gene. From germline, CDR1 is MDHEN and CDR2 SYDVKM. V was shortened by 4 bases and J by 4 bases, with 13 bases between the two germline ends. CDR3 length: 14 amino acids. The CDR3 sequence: CASSSETDAYGYTF. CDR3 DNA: TGTGCCAGCAGTTCGGAGACCGACGCCTATGGCTACACCTTC.

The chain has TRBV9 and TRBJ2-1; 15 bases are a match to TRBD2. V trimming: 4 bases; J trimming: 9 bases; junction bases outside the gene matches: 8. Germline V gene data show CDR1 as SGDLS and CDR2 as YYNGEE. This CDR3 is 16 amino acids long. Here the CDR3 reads CASSPRTSGREGEQFF. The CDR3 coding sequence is TGTGCCAGCAGCCCCCGGACTAGCGGGAGGGAGGGTGAGCAGTTCTTC.

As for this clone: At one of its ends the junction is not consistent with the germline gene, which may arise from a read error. CDR3 region: CAGSLNADSSYEQYF. The CDR3 nucleotides read TGTGCCGGCAGCCTAAACGCGGACAGTTCCTACGAGCAGTACTTC. The chain recombines TRBV7-6 with TRBJ2-7; perhaps TRBD1 as D (6 bases). CDR3 size: 15 residues. The germline V gene has CDR1 SGHVS and CDR2 FNYEAQ.

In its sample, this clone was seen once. The CDR3, as DNA: TGTGCTAGTGGTTTGGTACCTAGCGTCGCTAGCAACCACGAACGTACCGCTTCCTACAATGAGCAGTTCTTC. This encodes CASGLVPSVASNHERTASYNEQFF. J is TRBJ2-1 and V is TRBV12-5, with a possible D match to TRBD2 (6 bases). V lost 0 bases to trimming and J lost 1 base, with 34 bases between them. CDR3 length: 24 residues. CDR1 and CDR2 from the germline V gene are LGHNT and FRNRAP.

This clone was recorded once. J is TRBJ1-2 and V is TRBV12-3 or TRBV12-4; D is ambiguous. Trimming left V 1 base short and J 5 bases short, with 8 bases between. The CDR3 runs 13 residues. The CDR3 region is CASSLVQDYGYTF. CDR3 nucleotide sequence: TGTGCCAGCAGTTTAGTTCAGGATTATGGCTACACCTTC.

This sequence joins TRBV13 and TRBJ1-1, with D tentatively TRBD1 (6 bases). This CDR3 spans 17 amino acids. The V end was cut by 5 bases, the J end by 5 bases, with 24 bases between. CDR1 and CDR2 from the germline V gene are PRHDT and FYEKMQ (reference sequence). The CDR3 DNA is TGTGCCAGCAGCGTACAGGGCATAAGGAAGAGAAGGACTGAAGCTTTCTTT. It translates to CASSVQGIRKRRTEAFF.

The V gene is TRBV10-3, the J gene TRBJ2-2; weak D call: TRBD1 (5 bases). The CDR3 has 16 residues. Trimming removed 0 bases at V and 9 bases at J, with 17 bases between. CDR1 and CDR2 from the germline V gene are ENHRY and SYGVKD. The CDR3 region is CAISESTVLGAWELFF. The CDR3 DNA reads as TGTGCCATCAGTGAGTCGACGGTACTTGGGGCCTGGGAGCTGTTTTTT.

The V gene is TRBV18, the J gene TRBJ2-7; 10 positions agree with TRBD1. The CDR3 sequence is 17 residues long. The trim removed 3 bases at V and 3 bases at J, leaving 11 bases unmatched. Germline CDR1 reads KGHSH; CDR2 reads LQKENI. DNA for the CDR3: TGTGCCAGCTCACCCACACACAGGACAGGGGGGTACTACGAGCAGTACTTC. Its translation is CASSPTHRTGGYYEQYF.

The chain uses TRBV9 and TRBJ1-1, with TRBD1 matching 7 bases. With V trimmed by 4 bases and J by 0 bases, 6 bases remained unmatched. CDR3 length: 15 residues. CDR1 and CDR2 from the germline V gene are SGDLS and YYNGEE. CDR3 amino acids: CASSPLQGVNTEAFF. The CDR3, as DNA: TGTGCCAGCAGCCCCCTGCAGGGGGTGAACACTGAAGCTTTCTTT.

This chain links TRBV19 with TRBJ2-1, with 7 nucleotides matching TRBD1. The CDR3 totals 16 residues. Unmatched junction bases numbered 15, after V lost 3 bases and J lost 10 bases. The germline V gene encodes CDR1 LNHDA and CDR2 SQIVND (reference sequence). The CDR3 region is CASSILAPTGTDEQFF. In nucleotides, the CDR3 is TGTGCCAGTAGTATCTTAGCCCCTACAGGGACAGACGAGCAGTTCTTC.

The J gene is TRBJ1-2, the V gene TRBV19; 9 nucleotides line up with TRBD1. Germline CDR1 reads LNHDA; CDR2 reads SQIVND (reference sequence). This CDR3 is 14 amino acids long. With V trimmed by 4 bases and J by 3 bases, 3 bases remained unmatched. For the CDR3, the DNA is TGTGCCAGTAGTAGGGACAGGGATTACTATGGCTACACCTTC. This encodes CASSRDRDYYGYTF. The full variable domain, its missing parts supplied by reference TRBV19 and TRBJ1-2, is DGGITQSPKYLFRKEGQNVTLSCEQNLNHDAMYWYRQDPGQGLRLIYYSQIVNDFQKGDIAEGYSVSREKKESFPLTVTSAQKNPTAFYLCASSRDRDYYGYTFGSGTRLTVV.

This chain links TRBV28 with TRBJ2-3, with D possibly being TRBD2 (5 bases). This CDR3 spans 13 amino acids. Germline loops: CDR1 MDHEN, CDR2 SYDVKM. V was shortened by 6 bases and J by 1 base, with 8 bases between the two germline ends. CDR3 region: CASRDSGTDTQYF. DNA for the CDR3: TGTGCCAGCAGGGATAGCGGCACAGATACGCAGTATTTT.

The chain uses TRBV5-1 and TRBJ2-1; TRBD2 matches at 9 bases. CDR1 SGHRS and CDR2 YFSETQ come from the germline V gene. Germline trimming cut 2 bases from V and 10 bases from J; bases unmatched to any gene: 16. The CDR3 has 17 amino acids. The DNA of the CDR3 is TGCGCCAGCAGCTTCGGGGTTGCGGGAGGGCCCCGAGACGAGCAGTTCTTC. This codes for CASSFGVAGGPRDEQFF.

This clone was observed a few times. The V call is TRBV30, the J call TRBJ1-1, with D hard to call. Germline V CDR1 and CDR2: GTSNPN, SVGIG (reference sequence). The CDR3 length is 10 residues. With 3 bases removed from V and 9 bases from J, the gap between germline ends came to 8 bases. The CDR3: CAWRERKAFF. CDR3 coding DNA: TGTGCCTGGAGAGAGAGGAAAGCTTTCTTT.